These 18 T cell receptor beta chains were all obtained from the same sample, sequenced in a study of CD8 T cells in ankylosing spondylitis. Via MiXCR, TCRdb re-called the 5' RACE reads, giving one row per CDR3 protein. Of 200,000 to 300,000 distinct CDR3 sequences listed, roughly a tenth are singletons. The sequenced sample was blood, either unsorted or a sorted T cell fraction (not recorded which). The source is a male donor with ankylosing spondylitis or in good health (not recorded which).

This clonotype was counted between two and nine times. The V gene is TRBV6-1, the J gene TRBJ2-7; TRBD1 agrees at 9 bases. The CDR3 spans 14 residues. Looked up from germline, CDR1 is MNHNS and CDR2 is SASEGT. J gave up 6 bases and V 6 bases, and 9 bases lay outside the gene matches. In DNA, the CDR3 is TGTGCCAGCAGCGAGGGACAGGGATCTGTCGAGCAGTACTTC. This encodes CASSEGQGSVEQYF.

The table lists this clonotype with many counts. The gene calls are TRBV5-1 and TRBJ2-3, with 7 bases lining up with TRBD2. CDR1 SGHRS and CDR2 YFSETQ come from the germline V gene. V shed 4 bases and J 6 bases; nucleotides not matched to a gene: 11. The CDR3 contains 15 residues. The CDR3 DNA is TGCGCCAGCAGCGAACTAGCGTTGACCGGGGATACGCAGTATTTT. This encodes CASSELALTGDTQYF.

The CDR3: CASCLPHCAAYPDEQFF. CDR3 sequence (DNA): TGTGCGAGCTGCTTGCCCCACTGTGCCGCCTATCCCGATGAGCAGTTCTTC. This rearrangement joins TRBV5-8 to TRBJ2-1; D not certain. The CDR3 spans 17 residues. Germline values: CDR1 SGHTS, CDR2 YDEGEE. Variable domain in full (rest from reference TRBV5-8 and TRBJ2-1): EAGVTQSPTHLIKTRGQQATLRCSPISGHTSVYWYQQALGLGLQFLLWYDEGEERNRGNFPPRFSGRQFPNYSSELNVNALELEDSALYLCASCLPHCAAYPDEQFFGPGTRLTVL.

This clonotype came up many times. The chain links TRBV11-1 to TRBJ1-5, with 9 bases lining up with TRBD1. The germline CDR1 and CDR2 sequences are SGHAT and FQDESV (reference sequence). The CDR3 extends over 20 amino acids. J gave up 4 bases and V 1 base, and 17 bases lay outside the gene matches. For the CDR3, the DNA is TGTGCCAGCAGCTTAGTGGGACAGGGAGTGCCGGTGGTCGGGAATCAGCCCCAGCATTTT. Its translation: CASSLVGQGVPVVGNQPQHF. Full variable domain (rest looked up from reference TRBV11-1 and TRBJ1-5): EAEVAQSPRYKITEKSQAVAFWCDPISGHATLYWYRQILGQGPELLVQFQDESVVDDSQLPKDRFSAERLKGVDSTLKIQPAELGDSAMYLCASSLVGQGVPVVGNQPQHFGDGTRLSIL.

In this sample, this clonotype turned up many times. The chain links TRBV14 to TRBJ1-3, with unresolved D. V lost 4 bases and J 2 bases, leaving 18 bases between the germline ends. The CDR3 contains 17 residues. Germline loops: CDR1 SGHDN, CDR2 FVKESK. The CDR3 loop is CASSLTLGISAGNTIYF. The CDR3 DNA sequence: TGTGCCAGCAGCCTCACGTTAGGAATTTCTGCTGGAAACACCATATATTTT.

This clonotype was counted at least ten times. This chain links TRBV5-5 with TRBJ1-2, with D perhaps TRBD1 (6 bases). The germline V gene has CDR1 SGHKS and CDR2 YYEKEE (reference sequence). Trimming left V 4 bases short and J 5 bases short, with 12 bases between. The CDR3 has 13 residues. The CDR3 coding sequence is TGTGCCAGCAGCCCTCAGGGGCTGTATGGCTACACCTTC. This encodes CASSPQGLYGYTF.

For this clonotype: This may be a read error, as it is one base from a much larger clone. CDR3 amino acids: CSARGTENSSLHF. The DNA for the CDR3 is TGCAGTGCTAGGGGGACCGAGAATTCATCCCTCCACTTT. The rearrangement joins TRBV20-1 to TRBJ1-6; possibly TRBD1 for D (5 bases). Germline CDR1 DFQATT, CDR2 SNEGSKA (reference sequence). The CDR3 loop spans 13 amino acids.

This clonotype was seen ten or more times. The rearrangement links TRBV12-3 or TRBV12-4 to TRBJ1-5; D is possibly TRBD1 (5 bases). V lost 5 bases, J lost 4 bases, and 15 bases lay in between. The CDR3 covers 15 residues. The DNA for the CDR3 is TGTGCCAGCAGTACAGACAGCCCGATTAATCAGCCCCAGCATTTT. Protein product: CASSTDSPINQPQHF.

Ten or more counts support this clonotype. The chain employs TRBV5-1 and TRBJ1-2, with TRBD1 matching 10 bases. Per the germline V gene, CDR1 is SGHRS and CDR2 is YFSETQ. J gave up 5 bases and V 4 bases, and 11 bases lay outside the gene matches. CDR3 length: 16 amino acids. The CDR3, as DNA: TGCGCCAGCAGCACGGTGGGACAGGGGAACGTTTATGGCTACACCTTC. This translates into CASSTVGQGNVYGYTF.

This clonotype was seen a few times. This chain uses TRBV20-1 with TRBJ2-7; tentatively, D is TRBD2 (6 bases). Per germline, CDR1 DFQATT and CDR2 SNEGSKA (reference sequence). Trimming cost V 1 base and J 3 bases, with 13 bases left between them. The CDR3 length is 14 residues. The CDR3 sequence is CSARGVGGNYEQYF. The CDR3 DNA is TGCAGTGCTAGAGGGGTGGGGGGAAACTACGAGCAGTACTTC.

This clonotype was observed many times. V is TRBV12-3 or TRBV12-4 and J is TRBJ1-2; no clear D gene. This CDR3 is 13 amino acids long. V was cut by 5 bases and J by 0 bases, with 7 bases left in between. The CDR3 DNA reads TGTGCCAGCAGTCCCACAGCTAACTATGGCTACACCTTC. It specifies CASSPTANYGYTF.

This clonotype has just a few counts. The chain carries TRBV24-1 and TRBJ2-1; D is unclear. The CDR3 spans 12 residues. Deletions cut 3 bases from V and 7 bases from J, with 6 bases between. CDR1 is KGHDR and CDR2 is SFDVKD in the germline V gene. The CDR3 loop is CATSDLGNEQFF. The CDR3 nucleotides read TGTGCCACCAGTGATCTTGGTAATGAGCAGTTCTTC.

This clonotype was observed at least ten times. J is TRBJ2-1 and V is TRBV7-2; TRBD2 is a possible D gene (5 bases). V lost 1 base to trimming and J lost 9 bases, with 19 bases between them. The germline CDR1 and CDR2 sequences are SGHTA and FQGNSA. The CDR3 loop spans 16 amino acids. CDR3 amino acids: CASSLDIGRVGGEQFF. As DNA, the CDR3 is TGTGCCAGCAGCTTAGACATAGGGCGGGTAGGCGGTGAGCAGTTCTTC. The variable domain in full, with the rest retrieved from reference TRBV7-2 and TRBJ2-1, is GAGVSQSPSNKVTEKGKDVELRCDPISGHTALYWYRQSLGQGLEFLIYFQGNSAPDKSGLPSDRFSAERTGGSVSTLTIQRTQQEDSAVYLCASSLDIGRVGGEQFFGPGTRLTVL.

The chain combines TRBV4-1 with TRBJ1-2; D is undetermined. This CDR3 contains 13 residues. Germline-derived CDR1 and CDR2 are MGHRA and YSYEKL. Between the trimmed V and J ends, which lost 0 bases and 4 bases, there was a span of 6 bases. In nucleotides, the CDR3 is TGCGCCAGCAGCCAAGATGTCAGCTATGGCTACACCTTC. Amino acids: CASSQDVSYGYTF.

Details on this clonotype: A read error may be the cause here, since a much bigger clone is one base away. The V gene is TRBV28, the J gene TRBJ1-5, with 9 bases identical to TRBD1. This CDR3 has 14 amino acids. Unmatched junction bases numbered 8, after V lost 5 bases and J lost 9 bases. Germline V gene lookup returns CDR1 MDHEN and CDR2 SYDVKM. The CDR3 region is CASSQQGAGRPQHF. The CDR3 nucleotides are TGTGCCAGCAGTCAACAGGGGGCCGGTCGGCCCCAGCATTTT.

This clonotype was found many times. The J gene is TRBJ2-2, the V gene TRBV27, with D possibly matching TRBD1 (6 bases). Trimming cost V 6 bases and J 1 base, with 12 bases left between them. The CDR3 consists of 15 residues. Germline loops: CDR1 MNHEY, CDR2 SMNVEV (reference sequence). In nucleotides, the CDR3 is TGTGCCAGCAGCCCGCGAGGGGGGAACACCGGGGAGCTGTTTTTT. Translation gives CASSPRGGNTGELFF.

Many counts were recorded for this clonotype. The chain carries TRBV10-3 and TRBJ2-7; D might be TRBD2 (5 bases). This CDR3 is 12 amino acids long. Trimming removed 7 bases at V and 4 bases at J, with 11 bases between. Germline-derived CDR1 and CDR2 are ENHRY and SYGVKD. The CDR3 here is CAITGEGYEQYF. In DNA, the CDR3 is TGTGCCATCACCGGGGAAGGGTACGAGCAGTACTTC.

This clonotype was seen ten or more times. The chain links TRBV30 to TRBJ1-4, with a tentative D call TRBD1 (5 bases). This CDR3 region has 13 residues. Trimming removed 1 base at V and 4 bases at J, with 7 bases between. Looked up from germline, CDR1 is GTSNPN and CDR2 is SVGIG (reference sequence). CDR3 nucleotide sequence: TGTGCCTGGAGTGGGGGCCTTAATGAAAAACTGTTTTTT. Encoded protein: CAWSGGLNEKLFF. The full variable domain, in which reference TRBV30 and TRBJ1-4 provide the parts outside the CDR3, is SQTIHQWPATLVQPVGSPLSLECTVEGTSNPNLYWYRQAAGRGLQLLFYSVGIGQISSEVPQNLSASRPQDRQFILSSKKLLLSDSGFYLCAWSGGLNEKLFFGSGTQLSVL.